The clone carrying this TCR beta chain has a count of ten or more. TCRdb itself ran the 5' RACE reads through MiXCR, one entry per CDR3 protein. The table lists hundreds of thousands of distinct CDR3 sequences, around 8.1% of them singletons. The data derive from a study of T cells after yellow fever vaccination. The sample here was PBMCs, taken about 49 days after the first yellow fever vaccination. The source is a man between 18 and 29 years old who received the YFV17D yellow fever vaccine.

CDR3 protein: CASSLAPSSGGSLSYEQYF. In DNA form, the CDR3 reads TGTGCCAGCAGCTTAGCGCCAAGTAGCGGGGGTAGCCTGTCCTACGAGCAGTACTTC. The chain couples TRBV7-2 to TRBJ2-7; TRBD2 agrees at 9 bases. The germline gives CDR1 SGHTA, CDR2 FQGNSA. V lost 0 bases and J lost 1; bases outside the gene matches: 13. The CDR3 is 19 residues long.